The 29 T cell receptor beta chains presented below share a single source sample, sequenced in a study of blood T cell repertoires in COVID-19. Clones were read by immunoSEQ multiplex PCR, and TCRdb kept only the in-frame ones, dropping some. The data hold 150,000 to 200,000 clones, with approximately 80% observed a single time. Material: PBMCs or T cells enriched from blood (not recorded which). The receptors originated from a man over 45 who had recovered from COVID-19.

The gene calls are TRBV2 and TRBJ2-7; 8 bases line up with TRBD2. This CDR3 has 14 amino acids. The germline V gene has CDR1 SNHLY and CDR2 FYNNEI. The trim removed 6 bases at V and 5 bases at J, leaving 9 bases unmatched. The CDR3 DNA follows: TGTGCCAGCAGGTATCGAAGGACTAGCAACGAGCAGTACTTC. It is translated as CASRYRRTSNEQYF.

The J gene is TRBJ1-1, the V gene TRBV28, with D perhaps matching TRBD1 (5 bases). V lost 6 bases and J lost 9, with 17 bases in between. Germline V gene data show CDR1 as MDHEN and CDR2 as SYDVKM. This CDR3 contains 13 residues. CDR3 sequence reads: CASSPPDVGQAFF. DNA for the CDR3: TGTGCCAGCAGCCCCCCCGACGTGGGGCAAGCTTTCTTT.

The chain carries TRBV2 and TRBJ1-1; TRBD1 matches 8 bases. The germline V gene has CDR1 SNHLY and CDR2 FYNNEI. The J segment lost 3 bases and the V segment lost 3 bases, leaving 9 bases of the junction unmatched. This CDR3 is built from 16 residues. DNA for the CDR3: TGTGCCAGCAGTGAGTCTCGGACAGGGCGGGACACTGAAGCTTTCTTT. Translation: CASSESRTGRDTEAFF.

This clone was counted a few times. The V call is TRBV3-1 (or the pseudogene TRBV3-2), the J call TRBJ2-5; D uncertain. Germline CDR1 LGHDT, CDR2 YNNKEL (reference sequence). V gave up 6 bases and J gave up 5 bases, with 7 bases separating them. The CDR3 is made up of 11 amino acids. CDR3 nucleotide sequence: TGTGCCAGCAGTTCGTTGGAGACCCAGTACTTC. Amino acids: CASSSLETQYF.

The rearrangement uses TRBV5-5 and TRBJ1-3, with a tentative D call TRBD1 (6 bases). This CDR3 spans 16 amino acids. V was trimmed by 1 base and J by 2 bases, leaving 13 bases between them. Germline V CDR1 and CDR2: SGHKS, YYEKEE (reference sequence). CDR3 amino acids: CASSLYQGTPGNTIYF. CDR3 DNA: TGTGCCAGCAGCTTGTATCAGGGGACCCCTGGAAACACCATATATTTT.

The DNA for the CDR3 is TGTGCCAGTAGACAGTCGGGGGTCGTAAGCGAAAAACTGTTTTTT. Its translation is CASRQSGVVSEKLFF. The V and J genes are TRBV19 and TRBJ1-4; D is possibly TRBD1 (5 bases). Germline-derived CDR1 and CDR2 are LNHDA and SQIVND (reference sequence). Deletions cut 6 bases from V and 8 bases from J, with 19 bases between. This CDR3 contains 15 residues. Combining the CDR3 with reference TRBV19 and TRBJ1-4 gives the whole variable domain DGGITQSPKYLFRKEGQNVTLSCEQNLNHDAMYWYRQDPGQGLRLIYYSQIVNDFQKGDIAEGYSVSREKKESFPLTVTSAQKNPTAFYLCASRQSGVVSEKLFFGSGTQLSVL.

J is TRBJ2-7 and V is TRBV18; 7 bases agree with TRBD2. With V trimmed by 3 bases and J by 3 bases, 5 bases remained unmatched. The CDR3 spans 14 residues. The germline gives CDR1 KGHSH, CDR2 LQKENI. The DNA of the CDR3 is TGTGCCAGCTCACCGCCCGGGGGGAGCTACGAGCAGTACTTC. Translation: CASSPPGGSYEQYF.

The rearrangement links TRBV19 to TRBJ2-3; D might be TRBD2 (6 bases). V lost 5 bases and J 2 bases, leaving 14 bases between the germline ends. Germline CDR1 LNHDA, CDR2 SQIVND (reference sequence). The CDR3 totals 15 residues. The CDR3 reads CASSPQGGFTDTQYF. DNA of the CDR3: TGTGCCAGTAGTCCCCAGGGAGGCTTCACAGATACGCAGTATTTT.

The CDR3 coding sequence is TGTGCCAGCAGCTTAGCTGATAGCGGGGGGGCGTACAATGAGCAGTTCTTC. This codes for CASSLADSGGAYNEQFF. The V call is TRBV7-2, the J call TRBJ2-1; 11 bases agree with TRBD2. CDR1 SGHTA and CDR2 FQGNSA come from the germline V gene. Trimming took 0 bases from V and 4 from J; bases not matched to a gene: 5. There are 17 residues in the CDR3.

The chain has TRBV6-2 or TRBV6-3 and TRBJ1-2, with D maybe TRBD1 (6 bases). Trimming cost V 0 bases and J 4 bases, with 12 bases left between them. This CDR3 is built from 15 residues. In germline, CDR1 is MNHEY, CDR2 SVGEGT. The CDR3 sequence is CASSYSGGLVYGYTF. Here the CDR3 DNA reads TGTGCCAGCAGTTACTCCGGGGGGCTCGTCTATGGCTACACCTTC.

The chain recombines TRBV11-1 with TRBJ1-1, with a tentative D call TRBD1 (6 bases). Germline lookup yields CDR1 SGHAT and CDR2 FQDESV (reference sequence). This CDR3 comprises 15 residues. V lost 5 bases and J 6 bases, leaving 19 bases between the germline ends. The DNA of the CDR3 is TGTGCCAGCAGCCACGTGAGGCAGGGGTCCCCTGAAGCTTTCTTT. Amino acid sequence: CASSHVRQGSPEAFF. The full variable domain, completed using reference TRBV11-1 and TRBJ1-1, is EAEVAQSPRYKITEKSQAVAFWCDPISGHATLYWYRQILGQGPELLVQFQDESVVDDSQLPKDRFSAERLKGVDSTLKIQPAELGDSAMYLCASSHVRQGSPEAFFGQGTRLTVV.

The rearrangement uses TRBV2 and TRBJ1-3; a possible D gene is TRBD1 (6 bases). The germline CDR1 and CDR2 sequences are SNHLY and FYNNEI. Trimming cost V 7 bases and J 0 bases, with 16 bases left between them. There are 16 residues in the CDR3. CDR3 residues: CASNGQNLYSGNTIYF. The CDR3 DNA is TGTGCCAGCAATGGACAGAACCTTTACTCTGGAAACACCATATATTTT.

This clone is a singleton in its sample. In DNA, the CDR3 is TGTGCCAGCTCACCAACAACAGGGGTGCAGTATGGCTACACCTTC. Its translation is CASSPTTGVQYGYTF. This chain uses TRBV18 with TRBJ1-2, with 7 nucleotides matching TRBD1. Germline loops: CDR1 KGHSH, CDR2 LQKENI. J lost 5 bases, V lost 2 bases, and 8 bases had no gene match. The CDR3 has 15 amino acids.

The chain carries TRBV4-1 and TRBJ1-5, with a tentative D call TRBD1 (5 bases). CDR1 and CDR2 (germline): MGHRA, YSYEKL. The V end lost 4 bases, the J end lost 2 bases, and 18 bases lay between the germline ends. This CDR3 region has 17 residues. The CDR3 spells CASSPGGDPTGNQPQHF. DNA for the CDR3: TGCGCCAGCAGCCCTGGGGGGGACCCTACGGGCAATCAGCCCCAGCATTTT.

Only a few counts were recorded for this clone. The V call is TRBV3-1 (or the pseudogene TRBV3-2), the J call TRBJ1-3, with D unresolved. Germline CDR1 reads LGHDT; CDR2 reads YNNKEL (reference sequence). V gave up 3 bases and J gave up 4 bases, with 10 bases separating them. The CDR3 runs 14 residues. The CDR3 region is CASSHPERGNTIYF. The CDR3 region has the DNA TGTGCCAGCAGCCACCCCGAGAGGGGAAACACCATATATTTT.

CDR3: CSVTLAGEADTQYF. CDR3 nucleotides: TGCAGCGTCACACTAGCGGGGGAAGCAGATACGCAGTATTTT. The chain couples TRBV29-1 to TRBJ2-3; 11 nucleotides agree with TRBD2. In germline, CDR1 is SQVTM, CDR2 ANQGSEA. J gave up 4 bases and V 6 bases, and 6 bases lay outside the gene matches. The CDR3 length is 14 residues.

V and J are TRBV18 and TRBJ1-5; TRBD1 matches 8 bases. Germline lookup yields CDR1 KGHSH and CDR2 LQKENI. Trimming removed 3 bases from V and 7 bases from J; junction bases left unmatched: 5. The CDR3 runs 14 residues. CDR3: CASSPSGTGQPQHF. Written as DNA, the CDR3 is TGTGCCAGCTCACCGTCCGGGACAGGACAGCCCCAGCATTTT.

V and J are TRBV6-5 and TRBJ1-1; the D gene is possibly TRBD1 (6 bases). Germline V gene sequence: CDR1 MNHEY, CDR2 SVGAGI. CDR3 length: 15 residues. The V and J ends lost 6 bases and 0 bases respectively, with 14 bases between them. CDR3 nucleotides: TGTGCCAGCAGCCAGGACAGACACATGAACACTGAAGCTTTCTTT. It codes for CASSQDRHMNTEAFF.

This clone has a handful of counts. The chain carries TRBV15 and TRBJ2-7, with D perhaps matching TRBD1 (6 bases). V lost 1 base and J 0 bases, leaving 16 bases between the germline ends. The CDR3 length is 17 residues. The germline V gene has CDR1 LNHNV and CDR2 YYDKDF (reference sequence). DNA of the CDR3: TGTGCCACCAGCAGAGGGGTTTTGGGGACATACTCCTACGAGCAGTACTTC. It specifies CATSRGVLGTYSYEQYF.

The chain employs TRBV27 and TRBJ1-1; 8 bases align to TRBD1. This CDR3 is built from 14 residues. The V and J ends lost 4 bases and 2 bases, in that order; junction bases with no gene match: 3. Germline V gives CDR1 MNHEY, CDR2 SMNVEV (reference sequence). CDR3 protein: CASSSRGLNTEAFF. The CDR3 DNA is TGTGCCAGCAGTTCCAGGGGGCTAAACACTGAAGCTTTCTTT.

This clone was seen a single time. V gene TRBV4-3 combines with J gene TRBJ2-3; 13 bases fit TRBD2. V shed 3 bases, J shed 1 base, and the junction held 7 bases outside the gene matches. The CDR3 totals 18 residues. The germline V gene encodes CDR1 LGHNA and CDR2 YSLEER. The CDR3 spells CASSQGTGLAGGTDTQYF. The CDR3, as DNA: TGCGCCAGCAGCCAGGGTACAGGACTAGCGGGGGGCACAGATACGCAGTATTTT.

CDR3 region: CASRSDSYNSPLHF. The CDR3 DNA reads TGTGCCAGCAGGTCCGACAGCTATAATTCACCCCTCCACTTT. The genes are TRBV2 and TRBJ1-6; possible D gene TRBD1, 5 bases. V gave up 6 bases and J gave up 3 bases, with 9 bases separating them. This CDR3 has 14 amino acids. The germline V gene encodes CDR1 SNHLY and CDR2 FYNNEI. The whole variable domain, filled in from reference TRBV2 and TRBJ1-6, reads EPEVTQTPSHQVTQMGQEVILRCVPISNHLYFYWYRQILGQKVEFLVSFYNNEISEKSEIFDDQFSVERPDGSNFTLKIRSTKLEDSAMYFCASRSDSYNSPLHFGNGTRLTVT.

CDR3 bases: TGTGCCAGCAGTGAGGTTGCGGCATTGGACACTGAAGCTTTCTTT. Protein product: CASSEVAALDTEAFF. The chain recombines TRBV2 with TRBJ1-1; D ambiguous. V lost 3 bases and J lost 3, with 14 bases in between. Germline assignment: CDR1 SNHLY and CDR2 FYNNEI. CDR3 length: 15 amino acids.

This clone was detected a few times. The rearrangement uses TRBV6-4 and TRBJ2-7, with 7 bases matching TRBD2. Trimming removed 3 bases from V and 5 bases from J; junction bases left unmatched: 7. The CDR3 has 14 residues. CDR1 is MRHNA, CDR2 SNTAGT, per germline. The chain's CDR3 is CASSESGESNEQYF. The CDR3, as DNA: TGTGCCAGCAGTGAAAGCGGGGAGTCAAACGAGCAGTACTTC.

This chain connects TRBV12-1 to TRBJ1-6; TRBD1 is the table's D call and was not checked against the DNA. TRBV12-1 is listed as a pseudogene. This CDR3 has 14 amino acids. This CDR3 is CASSYRQGSSPLHF. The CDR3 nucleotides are TGTGCCAGCAGCTACCGACAGGGGAGCTCACCCCTCCACTTT.

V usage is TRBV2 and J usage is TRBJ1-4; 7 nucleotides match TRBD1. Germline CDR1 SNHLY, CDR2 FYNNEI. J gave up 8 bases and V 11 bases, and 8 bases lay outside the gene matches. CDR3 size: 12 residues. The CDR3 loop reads CASRQGREKLFF. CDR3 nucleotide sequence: TGTGCCTCCCGACAGGGAAGGGAAAAACTGTTTTTT.

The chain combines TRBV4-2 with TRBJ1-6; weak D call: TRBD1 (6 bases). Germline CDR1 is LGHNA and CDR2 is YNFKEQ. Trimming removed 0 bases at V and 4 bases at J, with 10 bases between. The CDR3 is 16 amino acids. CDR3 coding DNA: TGTGCCAGCAGCCAAGACGGACAGAGATATAATTCACCCCTCCACTTT. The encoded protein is CASSQDGQRYNSPLHF.

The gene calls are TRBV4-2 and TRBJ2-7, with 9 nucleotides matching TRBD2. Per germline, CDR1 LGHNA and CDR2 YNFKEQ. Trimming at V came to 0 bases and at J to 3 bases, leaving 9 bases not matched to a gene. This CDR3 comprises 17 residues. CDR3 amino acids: CASSQELGRGGDYEQYF. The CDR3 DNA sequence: TGTGCCAGCAGCCAAGAACTGGGGCGGGGGGGAGACTACGAGCAGTACTTC.

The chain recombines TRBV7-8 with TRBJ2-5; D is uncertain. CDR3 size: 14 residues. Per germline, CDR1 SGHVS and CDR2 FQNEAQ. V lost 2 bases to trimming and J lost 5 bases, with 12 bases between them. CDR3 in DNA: TGTGCCAGCAGCTTATCGGAGCTCCAGGAGACCCAGTACTTC. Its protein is CASSLSELQETQYF.